This T cell receptor (beta chain) is from a study of cytomegalovirus exposure and HLA in healthy donors. Germline CDR1 is SGHDT and CDR2 is YYEEEE. Trimming cost V 1 base and J 4 bases, with 14 bases left between them. This CDR3 is built from 15 residues. The study sampled nominally healthy donors, though unrecorded immune exposures were likely. Study findings and constraints: Per a prior analysis, the majority of TCR beta V segments were productive roughly 87% or roughly 30% of the time. The study listed around 150 cytomegalovirus-associated TCR beta chains.

Use of 60 Vbeta and 13 Jbeta primers characterized the PCR. Data came from immunoSEQ multiplex PCR; TCRdb stores just in-frame clones and leaves some out. There are approximately 180,000 clones in the sample; just over 70% occur only once, and around 2.3% lies in the top ten. A note on this clone: Antigen unknown.

This receptor was taken from a human donor in good health. The V call is TRBV5-6, the J call TRBJ1-2; no firm D call. Sample: PBMCs. The CDR3 here is CASSLRVSGFYGYTF. CDR3 DNA: TGTGCCAGCAGCTTGCGGGTGTCGGGGTTCTATGGCTACACCTTC.